The 32 T cell receptor beta chains listed next were all sequenced from one sample in a study of T-cell reconstitution after alpha-beta-depleted transplantation in children. As it was prepared, the TCRbeta library received unique molecular identifiers. TCRdb re-analysed the PCR reads in MiXCR, keeping a single row per CDR3 protein. The profile shows approximately 82,000 distinct CDR3 sequences, about a sixth of them singletons. The sample was PBMCs, mostly from graft donor cells, taken 360 days after TCRalphabeta/CD19-depleted stem cell transplant. Receptors were obtained from a male patient aged 2-9 years who had a stem cell transplant for acute lymphoblastic leukemia, so the T cells may come from the graft donor.

This chain connects TRBV20-1 to TRBJ2-2, with 8 positions matching TRBD1. This CDR3 has 14 amino acids. CDR1 is DFQATT, CDR2 SNEGSKA, per germline (reference sequence). With V trimmed by 1 base and J by 5 bases, 3 bases remained unmatched. The CDR3 reads CSARAWTGTGELFF. The DNA for the CDR3 is TGCAGTGCTAGAGCTTGGACAGGGACCGGGGAGCTGTTTTTT.

The chain has TRBV12-3 or TRBV12-4 and TRBJ1-6; no clear D. This CDR3 is 15 amino acids long. V lost 6 bases, J lost 3 bases, and 12 bases lay in between. The CDR3 spells CASSQLQLYNSPLHF. CDR3 nucleotide sequence: TGTGCCAGCAGCCAATTACAGCTCTATAATTCACCCCTCCACTTT.

This clonotype was seen only a few times. The V and J genes are TRBV4-1 and TRBJ2-3; D is possibly TRBD1 or TRBD2 (5 bases each). Looked up from germline, CDR1 is MGHRA and CDR2 is YSYEKL. V shed 1 base and J shed 3 bases, with 14 bases lying between them. This CDR3 contains 16 residues. As DNA, the CDR3 is TGCGCCAGCAGCCAAGTTCTGGGACCTAAAACAGATACGCAGTATTTT. As protein: CASSQVLGPKTDTQYF.

The sample holds many counts of this clonotype. The rearrangement joins TRBV2 to TRBJ1-1; no firm D call. CDR3 size: 13 residues. Per germline, CDR1 SNHLY and CDR2 FYNNEI. CDR3 nucleotide sequence: TGTGAACAGAAAGGAGGCCGAAACACTGAAGCTTTCTTT. Translating it yields CEQKGGRNTEAFF.

This clonotype was seen a few times. V is TRBV10-3 and J is TRBJ1-1; the D gene is possibly TRBD1 (6 bases). V lost 5 bases and J 1 base, leaving 11 bases between the germline ends. The length of the CDR3 is 14 residues. Per germline, CDR1 ENHRY and CDR2 SYGVKD. CDR3 DNA sequence: TGTGCCATCAGTAGGACAGAGAAGAACACTGAAGCTTTCTTT. Translated, it gives CAISRTEKNTEAFF.

In its sample, this clonotype was seen many times. The chain has TRBV4-1 and TRBJ2-2; the match to TRBD2 covers 8 bases. The CDR3 has 19 amino acids. The V gene's germline CDR1 is MGHRA and CDR2 YSYEKL. The ends lost 1 base at V and 1 base at J; junction bases unmatched: 11. The CDR3 region has the DNA TGCGCCAGCAGCCAAGGTCACAGGGCTAGCGGGTTGAACACCGGGGAGCTGTTTTTT. This codes for CASSQGHRASGLNTGELFF.

This clonotype was found a few times. The chain uses TRBV5-1 and TRBJ2-1; possibly TRBD1 for D (5 bases). Trimming removed 0 bases from V and 8 bases from J, with 12 bases in between. This CDR3 region has 14 residues. Germline values: CDR1 SGHRS, CDR2 YFSETQ. CDR3 nucleotide sequence: TGCGCCAGCAGCTTGGTTGGGGCAGGGTATGAGCAGTTCTTC. Translated: CASSLVGAGYEQFF.

The V and J genes are TRBV4-1 and TRBJ2-7, with a tentative D call TRBD2 (5 bases). The CDR3 is made up of 14 amino acids. Germline lookup yields CDR1 MGHRA and CDR2 YSYEKL. V lost 2 bases and J lost 2, with 10 bases in between. This chain's CDR3 is CASSQRGYPYEQYF. For the CDR3, the DNA is TGCGCCAGCAGCCAACGGGGATACCCCTACGAGCAGTACTTC.

Only one count was recorded for this clonotype. The chain uses TRBV12-3 or TRBV12-4 and TRBJ2-7, with 7 bases lining up with TRBD1. This CDR3 contains 14 residues. With 3 bases clipped from V and 5 bases from J, the junction kept 7 bases outside the gene matches. The CDR3 bases are TGTGCCAGCAGTTTTGACAGGGAGAATGACGAGCAGTACTTC. Translated: CASSFDRENDEQYF.

This clonotype showed up just once. The chain recombines TRBV12-3 or TRBV12-4 with TRBJ2-6; D remains ambiguous. This CDR3 is built from 15 residues. V was cut by 0 bases and J by 1 base, with 4 bases left in between. The CDR3 spells CASSLARSGANVLTF. Here the CDR3 DNA reads TGTGCCAGCAGTTTAGCCAGGTCTGGGGCCAACGTCCTGACTTTC.

This clonotype was seen many times. The chain joins TRBV5-1 to TRBJ2-1; D is ambiguous. Trimming cost V 0 bases and J 8 bases, with 6 bases left between them. Germline V lookup: CDR1 SGHRS, CDR2 YFSETQ. The CDR3 runs 12 residues. CDR3 in amino acids: CASSLAGYEQFF. CDR3 DNA: TGCGCCAGCAGCTTGGCAGGCTATGAGCAGTTCTTC.

This clonotype was seen more than once but under ten times. The rearrangement joins TRBV28 to TRBJ2-3; the match to TRBD1 covers 9 bases. The ends lost 5 bases at V and 5 bases at J; junction bases unmatched: 8. CDR1 is MDHEN and CDR2 is SYDVKM in the germline V gene. This CDR3 is 15 amino acids long. CDR3 residues: CASSNTQGAGDTQYF. The CDR3 DNA reads as TGTGCCAGCAGTAATACACAGGGGGCTGGAGATACGCAGTATTTT.

The J gene is TRBJ2-5, the V gene TRBV7-6; 7 bases are a match to TRBD2. The CDR3 contains 15 residues. V trimming: 5 bases; J trimming: 5 bases; junction bases outside the gene matches: 11. The germline V gene encodes CDR1 SGHVS and CDR2 FNYEAQ. The CDR3 nucleotides are TGTGCCAGCAGCCTTCAAGTCGGGCGGGGGGAGACCCAGTACTTC. Amino acid sequence: CASSLQVGRGETQYF.

This clonotype was counted many times. The rearrangement links TRBV6-2 or TRBV6-3 to TRBJ2-1, with D perhaps TRBD1 or TRBD2 (5 bases each). This CDR3 has 16 amino acids. Between the trimmed V and J ends, which lost 5 bases and 2 bases, there was a span of 16 bases. Germline V CDR1 and CDR2: MNHEY, SVGEGT. Here the CDR3 reads CASSSRLGVTYNEQFF. The CDR3, as DNA: TGTGCCAGCAGTAGTCGCCTGGGGGTAACCTACAATGAGCAGTTCTTC.

This clonotype was found a few times. The chain recombines TRBV2 with TRBJ2-7; no reliable D call. The CDR3 sequence is 12 residues long. Germline V CDR1 and CDR2: SNHLY, FYNNEI. V lost 8 bases to trimming and J lost 13 bases, with 21 bases between them. DNA for the CDR3: TGTGCCAGCCACTCTCGAAGCGAGTCTGGATACTTC. Its translation is CASHSRSESGYF.

The chain carries TRBV24-1 and TRBJ2-2, with TRBD1 matching over 7 bases. This CDR3 comprises 14 residues. Trimming at V came to 9 bases and at J to 6 bases, leaving 9 bases not matched to a gene. Germline V gene data show CDR1 as KGHDR and CDR2 as SFDVKD. The CDR3 DNA sequence: TGTGCCACCGCCGGGACAGAATTTCCCGGGGAGCTGTTTTTT. As protein: CATAGTEFPGELFF.

A few counts support this clonotype. The rearrangement joins TRBV12-3 or TRBV12-4 to TRBJ2-1; D not certain. The CDR3 contains 14 residues. Trimming stripped 5 bases from V and 5 bases from J, with 13 bases between. CDR3 DNA: TGTGCCAGCAGTCCCCCCCGGGTCAACAATGAGCAGTTCTTC. It specifies CASSPPRVNNEQFF.

CDR3 amino acids: CASSSTGRALEQYF. In nucleotides, the CDR3 is TGCGCCAGCAGCTCCACGGGTCGGGCCCTCGAGCAGTACTTC. The rearrangement links TRBV5-1 to TRBJ2-7, with unresolved D. V lost 3 bases, J lost 6 bases, and 16 bases lay in between. CDR1 and CDR2 (germline): SGHRS, YFSETQ. The CDR3 loop spans 14 amino acids. The entire variable domain, with the rest obtained from reference TRBV5-1 and TRBJ2-7, is as follows: KAGVTQTPRYLIKTRGQQVTLSCSPISGHRSVSWYQQTPGQGLQFLFEYFSETQRNKGNFPGRFSGRQFSNSRSEMNVSTLELGDSALYLCASSSTGRALEQYFGPGTRLTVT.

This clonotype was seen many times. This chain connects TRBV9 to TRBJ2-2, with 14 bases matching TRBD2. Unmatched junction bases numbered 5, after V lost 3 bases and J lost 4 bases. Looked up from germline, CDR1 is SGDLS and CDR2 is YYNGEE. The CDR3 has 17 residues. The CDR3 spells CASSATSGREVTGELFF. CDR3 DNA: TGTGCCAGCAGCGCGACTAGCGGGAGGGAGGTCACCGGGGAGCTGTTTTTT.

The rearrangement joins TRBV15 to TRBJ2-1, with 7 bases fitting TRBD2. The germline CDR1 and CDR2 sequences are LNHNV and YYDKDF (reference sequence). This CDR3 spans 16 amino acids. V was clipped by 5 bases and J by 3 bases; unmatched bases: 10. This chain's CDR3 is CATSVGGSGRYNEQFF. CDR3 in DNA: TGTGCCACCAGCGTAGGCGGGAGCGGGCGCTACAATGAGCAGTTCTTC.

With regard to this clonotype: Germline and junction disagree at one end, which may indicate a read error. The J gene is TRBJ2-7, the V gene TRBV5-1; TRBD2 matches 9 bases. CDR1 SGHRS and CDR2 YFSETQ come from the germline V gene. This CDR3 is 15 amino acids long. The CDR3 protein is CASSWGLAGDYEQHF. CDR3 DNA sequence: TGCGCCAGCAGCTGGGGACTAGCTGGAGACTACGAGCAGCACTTC.

The chain uses TRBV12-3 or TRBV12-4 and TRBJ2-5, with D possibly being TRBD2 (5 bases). The CDR3 covers 14 residues. The V end was cut by 3 bases, the J end by 5 bases, with 13 bases between. Written as DNA, the CDR3 is TGTGCCAGCAGTTTCTCGGGAACTAGGGAGACCCAGTACTTC. It is translated as CASSFSGTRETQYF.

The rearrangement uses TRBV5-1 and TRBJ1-5; unclear D gene. Trimming stripped 6 bases from V and 5 bases from J, with 6 bases between. The CDR3 sequence is 11 residues long. Germline V gives CDR1 SGHRS, CDR2 YFSETQ. CDR3 bases: TGCGCCAGCAACCTGGATCAGCCCCAGCATTTT. Its protein product is CASNLDQPQHF.

V and J are TRBV6-5 and TRBJ2-3; TRBD2 matches at 12 bases. The CDR3 is 19 amino acids. Germline lookup yields CDR1 MNHEY and CDR2 SVGAGI. Unmatched junction bases numbered 14, after V lost 2 bases and J lost 5 bases. This chain's CDR3 is CASSYRTRFGLAGLDTQYF. The CDR3 coding sequence is TGTGCCAGCAGTTACAGGACGAGGTTCGGACTAGCGGGGCTAGATACGCAGTATTTT.

J is TRBJ2-5 and V is TRBV7-9, with D possibly matching TRBD2 (6 bases). Germline V CDR1 and CDR2: SEHNR, FQNEAQ (reference sequence). CDR3 length equals 14 residues. The V gene lost 0 bases and the J gene lost 5 bases, with 10 bases spanning the gap. CDR3 region: CASSLAGGMETQYF. Here the CDR3 DNA reads TGTGCCAGCAGCTTAGCGGGGGGTATGGAGACCCAGTACTTC.

This clonotype was counted only a few times. The chain joins TRBV7-9 to TRBJ2-5; D may correspond to TRBD1 or TRBD2 (5 bases each). This CDR3 is 15 amino acids long. Trimming pared 5 bases from V and 3 bases from J, leaving 16 bases between. The germline V gene has CDR1 SEHNR and CDR2 FQNEAQ (reference sequence). The DNA of the CDR3 is TGTGCCAGCAGCCTGATGGGGGACCCAAAAGAGACCCAGTACTTC. It specifies CASSLMGDPKETQYF.

This clonotype was counted between two and nine times. This chain uses TRBV12-3 or TRBV12-4 with TRBJ2-5; 7 nucleotides match TRBD2. V lost 6 bases to trimming and J lost 5 bases; unmatched junction nucleotides: 15. The length of the CDR3 is 16 residues. DNA of the CDR3: TGTGCCAGCAGAAGCAGCGGGAAAGGCCGAGGGGAGACCCAGTACTTC. It specifies CASRSSGKGRGETQYF.

The chain has TRBV5-1 and TRBJ2-7, with D perhaps matching TRBD1 (6 bases). In germline, CDR1 is SGHRS, CDR2 YFSETQ. Between the trimmed V and J ends, which lost 0 bases and 9 bases, there was a span of 19 bases. This CDR3 comprises 15 residues. Here the CDR3 DNA reads TGCGCCAGCAGCTTGGACGGACAGAAGGGTTCGACGCAGTACTTC. It is translated as CASSLDGQKGSTQYF.

The sample holds many counts of this clonotype. This rearrangement joins TRBV7-9 to TRBJ2-7, with a tentative D call TRBD1 (6 bases). V lost 4 bases and J 3 bases, leaving 13 bases between the germline ends. This CDR3 is 14 amino acids long. Germline V gene data show CDR1 as SEHNR and CDR2 as FQNEAQ (reference sequence). Written as DNA, the CDR3 is TGTGCCAGCAGCTCCCGGGACACCTACTACGAGCAGTACTTC. This encodes CASSSRDTYYEQYF.

This clonotype has more than one count but fewer than ten. The chain links TRBV6-2 or TRBV6-3 to TRBJ2-7; 7 bases map to TRBD1. The CDR3 loop spans 15 amino acids. The germline V gene encodes CDR1 MNHEY and CDR2 SVGEGT. V dropped 2 bases and J dropped 2; count of bases not matched to a gene: 6. CDR3 DNA sequence: TGTGCCAGCAGTTACATCGGGCAGGGGGCCTACGAGCAGTACTTC. This codes for CASSYIGQGAYEQYF.

This clonotype was counted at least ten times. The chain uses TRBV7-9 and TRBJ1-4; D remains ambiguous. The CDR3 runs to 14 residues. The ends were cut back, 6 bases at V and 0 bases at J, with 8 bases in the middle. The germline CDR1 and CDR2 sequences are SEHNR and FQNEAQ (reference sequence). The CDR3 DNA is TGTGCCAGCAGGCAGATTGCAACTAATGAAAAACTGTTTTTT. As protein: CASRQIATNEKLFF.

The CDR3 sequence is CASSLDRGDNEQFF. In DNA, the CDR3 is TGCGCCAGCAGCTTGGACAGGGGAGACAATGAGCAGTTCTTC. This rearrangement joins TRBV5-1 to TRBJ2-1, with 7 bases that match TRBD1. The CDR3 covers 14 residues. CDR1 and CDR2 from the germline V gene are SGHRS and YFSETQ. V lost 0 bases and J lost 5; bases outside the gene matches: 2.